These 32 T cell receptor beta chains were all obtained from the same sample, sequenced in a study of control samples from healthy donors and cancer patients. Produced via immunoSEQ multiplex PCR; TCRdb's table is partial and in-frame only. The sample includes 170,000 or so clones, approximately 94% of them seen just once. The sequencing input was blood. The receptors stem from a middle-aged woman in good health.

The V call is TRBV4-3, the J call TRBJ1-1, with 7 positions matching TRBD1. Germline V gene data show CDR1 as LGHNA and CDR2 as YSLEER. The junction had 5 bases not matched to a gene; V was cut back by 0 bases and J by 4 bases. The length of the CDR3 is 15 residues. CDR3 residues: CASSQDRAGGTEAFF. For the CDR3, the DNA is TGCGCCAGCAGCCAAGATAGGGCAGGGGGCACTGAAGCTTTCTTT.

The gene calls are TRBV12-3 or TRBV12-4 and TRBJ2-7; 7 bases map to TRBD2. V trimming: 2 bases; J trimming: 7 bases; junction bases outside the gene matches: 2. The CDR3 has 12 residues. CDR3 residues: CASSLFGREQYF. The CDR3, as DNA: TGTGCCAGCAGTTTATTCGGGAGGGAGCAGTACTTC.

The chain links TRBV7-2 to TRBJ1-2, with 8 bases that match TRBD1. The CDR3 length is 14 residues. Germline V lookup: CDR1 SGHTA, CDR2 FQGNSA. The V and J ends lost 5 bases and 0 bases, in that order; junction bases with no gene match: 2. CDR3 nucleotide sequence: TGTGCCAGCAGCGCGGACAGGGCTAACTATGGCTACACCTTC. It codes for CASSADRANYGYTF.

The rearrangement uses TRBV7-8 and TRBJ2-7, with 8 nucleotides matching TRBD2. Germline-derived CDR1 and CDR2 are SGHVS and FQNEAQ. The length of the CDR3 is 16 residues. V gave up 2 bases and J gave up 3 bases; unmatched junction bases: 9. CDR3 loop: CASSLMVASGHYEQYF. DNA of the CDR3: TGTGCCAGCAGCTTAATGGTGGCTAGCGGGCACTACGAGCAGTACTTC.

In DNA form, the CDR3 reads TGTGCCACCAGCCCGGGTTTTATAGAGACCCAGTACTTC. Its translation: CATSPGFIETQYF. The chain employs TRBV15 and TRBJ2-5, with D uncertain. V was shortened by 5 bases and J by 4 bases, with 11 bases between the two germline ends. The germline gives CDR1 LNHNV, CDR2 YYDKDF (reference sequence). The CDR3 runs 13 residues.

This clone was recorded once. The rearrangement joins TRBV14 to TRBJ1-4; D call uncertain. V was cut by 4 bases and J by 7 bases, with 19 bases left in between. Germline assignment: CDR1 SGHDN and CDR2 FVKESK. The CDR3 length is 16 residues. CDR3: CASSPSGGQVFEKLFF. In nucleotides, the CDR3 is TGTGCCAGCAGCCCTTCGGGAGGCCAGGTCTTTGAAAAACTGTTTTTT.

The chain is built from TRBV19 and TRBJ2-2; 10 bases line up with TRBD2. Unmatched junction bases numbered 0, after V lost 4 bases and J lost 4 bases. The CDR3 contains 14 residues. The germline CDR1 and CDR2 sequences are LNHDA and SQIVND (reference sequence). CDR3 DNA: TGTGCCAGTAGTACTAGCGGGGGCACCGGGGAGCTGTTTTTT. It encodes CASSTSGGTGELFF.

The chain couples TRBV4-3 to TRBJ1-4; D remains unclear. The germline V and J ends were trimmed by 3 bases and 3 bases, with 11 bases remaining between them. This CDR3 contains 15 residues. CDR1 LGHNA and CDR2 YSLEER come from the germline V gene. The CDR3 region is CASSQPRSSNEKLFF. CDR3 bases: TGCGCCAGCAGCCAGCCGCGGAGTTCTAATGAAAAACTGTTTTTT.

The chain uses TRBV28 and TRBJ1-5; D is ambiguous. The germline V gene encodes CDR1 MDHEN and CDR2 SYDVKM. With 0 bases removed from V and 9 bases from J, the gap between germline ends came to 6 bases. This CDR3 contains 12 residues. For the CDR3, the DNA is TGTGCCAGCAGTTTATGGAGTGGGCCCCAGCATTTT. Translating gives CASSLWSGPQHF.

This clone was observed a few times. This chain connects TRBV7-9 to TRBJ2-3; 7 bases align to TRBD1. The ends lost 2 bases at V and 3 bases at J; junction bases unmatched: 5. Germline CDR1 reads SEHNR; CDR2 reads FQNEAQ (reference sequence). The CDR3 extends over 15 amino acids. In nucleotides, the CDR3 is TGTGCCAGCAGCTTATACACAGGGGTAACAGATACGCAGTATTTT. It is translated as CASSLYTGVTDTQYF.

Remarks on this clone: This specimen includes other DNA sequences encoding the same CDR3. This chain joins TRBV9 and TRBJ1-4; TRBD1 might be the D (6 bases). V lost 3 bases to trimming and J lost 2 bases, with 11 bases between them. The CDR3 consists of 15 residues. Germline V gives CDR1 SGDLS, CDR2 YYNGEE. The CDR3 spells CASSGQGWTNEKLFF. CDR3 sequence (DNA): TGTGCCAGCAGCGGCCAGGGGTGGACTAATGAAAAACTGTTTTTT.

The chain carries TRBV9 and TRBJ1-4, with D possibly matching TRBD1 (5 bases). V was trimmed by 3 bases and J by 5 bases, leaving 14 bases between them. This CDR3 comprises 15 residues. Germline V lookup: CDR1 SGDLS, CDR2 YYNGEE. The DNA for the CDR3 is TGTGCCAGCAGCGATGTACCGGGACCCAATGAAAAACTGTTTTTT. Its protein is CASSDVPGPNEKLFF.

J is TRBJ2-2 and V is TRBV4-3; TRBD2 agrees at 11 bases. CDR1 LGHNA and CDR2 YSLEER come from the germline V gene. V shed 0 bases, J shed 6 bases, and the junction held 9 bases outside the gene matches. The length of the CDR3 is 18 residues. This chain's CDR3 is CASSQDLAGGRWSGELFF. CDR3 in DNA: TGCGCCAGCAGCCAAGATTTAGCGGGGGGGCGGTGGTCCGGGGAGCTGTTTTTT.

The chain combines TRBV5-1 with TRBJ2-3, with no clear D. Germline values: CDR1 SGHRS, CDR2 YFSETQ. The V end was cut by 4 bases, the J end by 3 bases, with 6 bases between. The CDR3 length is 12 residues. The CDR3 DNA sequence: TGCGCCAGCAGCCTCCCTACAGATACGCAGTATTTT. The encoded protein is CASSLPTDTQYF.

V gene TRBV6-5 combines with J gene TRBJ2-7; no clear D. The germline gives CDR1 MNHEY, CDR2 SVGAGI. Trimming left V 1 base short and J 5 bases short, with 3 bases between. CDR3 size: 11 residues. CDR3 loop: CASSYLDEQYF. CDR3 coding DNA: TGTGCCAGCAGTTACTTGGACGAGCAGTACTTC.

V and J are TRBV5-6 and TRBJ2-7; D is undetermined. This CDR3 region has 16 residues. V gave up 1 base and J gave up 1 base, with 15 bases separating them. CDR1 and CDR2 from the germline V gene are SGHDT and YYEEEE. CDR3: CASSLPQARSSYEQYF. DNA of the CDR3: TGTGCCAGCAGCTTGCCCCAGGCGCGATCTTCCTACGAGCAGTACTTC.

The gene calls are TRBV5-4 and TRBJ2-2; 9 bases align to TRBD1. This CDR3 spans 14 amino acids. Germline CDR1 SGHNT, CDR2 YYREEE (reference sequence). V shed 4 bases, J shed 5 bases, and the junction held 3 bases outside the gene matches. The CDR3 reads CASSRQGGTGELFF. The CDR3 DNA reads as TGTGCCAGCAGCCGACAGGGGGGAACCGGGGAGCTGTTTTTT. The full variable domain, in which reference TRBV5-4 and TRBJ2-2 provide the parts outside the CDR3, is ETGVTQSPTHLIKTRGQQVTLRCSSQSGHNTVSWYQQALGQGPQFIFQYYREEENGRGNFPPRFSGLQFPNYSSELNVNALELDDSALYLCASSRQGGTGELFFGEGSRLTVL.

The chain is built from TRBV7-8 and TRBJ1-4, with 11 bases aligning to TRBD1. The CDR3 runs 16 residues. The J segment lost 7 bases and the V segment lost 5 bases, leaving 9 bases of the junction unmatched. CDR1 is SGHVS, CDR2 FQNEAQ, per germline. CDR3 sequence reads: CASSTGQGVRSEKLFF. The CDR3 DNA sequence: TGTGCCAGCAGCACGGGACAGGGGGTGAGAAGTGAAAAACTGTTTTTT.

The chain couples TRBV11-3 to TRBJ2-1; D not resolved. Between the trimmed V and J ends, which lost 1 base and 4 bases, there was a span of 8 bases. The CDR3 totals 14 residues. Germline V lookup: CDR1 SGHNT, CDR2 YENEEA. The CDR3 region is CASSLGAAYNEQFF. The CDR3 nucleotides are TGTGCCAGCAGCTTAGGGGCGGCATACAATGAGCAGTTCTTC.

As for this clone: Other nucleotide sequences in the sample specify the same CDR3. The chain has TRBV7-2 and TRBJ2-5, with a tentative D call TRBD2 (6 bases). Looked up from germline, CDR1 is SGHTA and CDR2 is FQGNSA. The germline V and J ends were trimmed by 3 bases and 2 bases, with 7 bases remaining between them. This CDR3 contains 13 residues. The CDR3 bases are TGTGCCAGCAGCTTTGGGGGGCAAGAGACCCAGTACTTC. This encodes CASSFGGQETQYF.

The rearrangement links TRBV3-1 (or the pseudogene TRBV3-2) to TRBJ2-7; D not certain. V lost 4 bases to trimming and J lost 4 bases, with 14 bases between them. Germline V CDR1 and CDR2: LGHDT, YNNKEL (reference sequence). CDR3 size: 14 residues. Here the CDR3 reads CASSRSGDPYEQYF. For the CDR3, the DNA is TGTGCCAGCAGCCGCTCAGGTGATCCTTACGAGCAGTACTTC.

The V gene is TRBV15, the J gene TRBJ1-4; 8 nucleotides line up with TRBD1. Trimming removed 1 base from V and 4 bases from J; junction bases left unmatched: 5. The CDR3 extends over 16 amino acids. Germline V lookup: CDR1 LNHNV, CDR2 YYDKDF (reference sequence). The DNA of the CDR3 is TGTGCCACCAGCAGAGTCCGACAGGGGATTAATGAAAAACTGTTTTTT. Protein sequence: CATSRVRQGINEKLFF.

The chain uses TRBV13 and TRBJ2-3; 11 bases align to TRBD2. Trimming removed 5 bases from V and 0 bases from J; junction bases left unmatched: 7. Germline-derived CDR1 and CDR2 are PRHDT and FYEKMQ (reference sequence). The CDR3 is 17 residues long. CDR3 nucleotides: TGTGCCAGCAGCCGAGGGACTAGCGGATCAAGCACAGATACGCAGTATTTT. Translation: CASSRGTSGSSTDTQYF.

The rearrangement uses TRBV4-1 and TRBJ2-1; D unresolved. CDR1 and CDR2 from the germline V gene are MGHRA and YSYEKL. This CDR3 is 12 amino acids long. Trimming removed 4 bases from V and 5 bases from J, with 6 bases in between. The CDR3 region is CASSPNNNEQFF. DNA of the CDR3: TGCGCCAGCAGCCCGAATAACAATGAGCAGTTCTTC.

This CDR3 is CASTLGGGEKLFF. For the CDR3, the DNA is TGTGCCAGCACCTTAGGGGGAGGGGAAAAACTGTTTTTT. This chain joins TRBV12-3 or TRBV12-4 and TRBJ1-4; D is perhaps TRBD1 (6 bases). Trimming removed 7 bases at V and 8 bases at J, with 14 bases between. The length of the CDR3 is 13 residues.

This chain connects TRBV15 to TRBJ1-1, with D perhaps matching TRBD1 (5 bases). This CDR3 region has 15 residues. V lost 4 bases and J lost 3, with 15 bases in between. Germline V gene lookup returns CDR1 LNHNV and CDR2 YYDKDF (reference sequence). For the CDR3, the DNA is TGTGCCACCAGCACTCTCAGGGAAGTATACACTGAAGCTTTCTTT. Translating it yields CATSTLREVYTEAFF.

The chain has TRBV15 and TRBJ1-5; D not certain. Germline CDR1 LNHNV, CDR2 YYDKDF (reference sequence). Trimming took 1 base from V and 4 from J, leaving 11 bases between them. The length of the CDR3 is 15 residues. CDR3 region: CATSRVTGGNQPQHF. The CDR3 DNA sequence: TGTGCCACCAGCAGAGTCACCGGTGGAAATCAGCCCCAGCATTTT.

The chain links TRBV6-6 to TRBJ1-2; D call uncertain. The CDR3 length is 11 residues. The V end lost 5 bases, the J end lost 5 bases, and 6 bases lay between the germline ends. Germline CDR1 is MNHNY and CDR2 is SVGAGI (reference sequence). The CDR3 region is CASSPEYGYTF. CDR3 nucleotides: TGTGCCAGCAGTCCCGAGTATGGCTACACCTTC.

The DNA of the CDR3 is TGTGCCAGCAGCTTAGCGGCGCTAGCCCTAGTATTGGAGACCCAGTACTTC. It specifies CASSLAALALVLETQYF. The chain employs TRBV7-2 and TRBJ2-5, with D possibly being TRBD2 (5 bases). V was pared by 0 bases and J by 5 bases, with 19 bases between. The CDR3 spans 17 residues. The V gene's germline CDR1 is SGHTA and CDR2 FQGNSA.

The gene calls are TRBV6-6 and TRBJ2-1, with TRBD1 matching over 7 bases. Looked up from germline, CDR1 is MNHNY and CDR2 is SVGAGI (reference sequence). The J segment lost 4 bases and the V segment lost 8 bases, leaving 11 bases of the junction unmatched. The length of the CDR3 is 15 residues. The CDR3 DNA reads as TGTGCCAGCTCCCCCAGACAGGGAGCGTACAATGAGCAGTTCTTC. The encoded protein is CASSPRQGAYNEQFF.

The rearrangement joins TRBV5-1 to TRBJ2-7; no reliable D call. V lost 2 bases to trimming and J lost 2 bases, with 11 bases between them. Germline V gene lookup returns CDR1 SGHRS and CDR2 YFSETQ. The CDR3 is 14 amino acids. In DNA form, the CDR3 reads TGCGCCAGCAGCTTAAGGATACGGCCCTACGAGCAGTACTTC. This codes for CASSLRIRPYEQYF.

This clone occurred once. V is TRBV25-1 and J is TRBJ1-4, with 9 bases aligning to TRBD1. This CDR3 contains 13 residues. CDR1 is MGHDK, CDR2 SYGVNS, per germline. Trimming took 8 bases from V and 5 from J; bases not matched to a gene: 3. The DNA for the CDR3 is TGTGCCAGCGGGGACAGGGTGAATGAAAAACTGTTTTTT. Translated: CASGDRVNEKLFF.